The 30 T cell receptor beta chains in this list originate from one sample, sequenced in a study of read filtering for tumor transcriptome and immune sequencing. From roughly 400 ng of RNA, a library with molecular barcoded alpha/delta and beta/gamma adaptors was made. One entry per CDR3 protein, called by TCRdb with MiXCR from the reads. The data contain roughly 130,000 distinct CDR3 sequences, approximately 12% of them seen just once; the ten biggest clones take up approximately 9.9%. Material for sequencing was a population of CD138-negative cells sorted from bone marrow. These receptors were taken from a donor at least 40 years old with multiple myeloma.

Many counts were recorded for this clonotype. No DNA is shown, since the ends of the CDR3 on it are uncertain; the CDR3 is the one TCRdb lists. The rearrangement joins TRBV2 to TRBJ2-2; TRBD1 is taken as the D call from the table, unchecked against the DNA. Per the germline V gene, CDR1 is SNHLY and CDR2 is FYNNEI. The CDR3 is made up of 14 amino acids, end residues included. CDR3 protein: CASGAQPRAGSCFF.

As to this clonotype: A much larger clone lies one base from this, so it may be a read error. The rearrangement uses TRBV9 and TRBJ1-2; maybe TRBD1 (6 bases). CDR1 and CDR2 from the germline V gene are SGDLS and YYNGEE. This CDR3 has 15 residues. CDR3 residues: CASSVAPAGPRGYAF. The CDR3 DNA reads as TGTGCCAGCAGCGTCGCCCCGGCAGGGCCCAGGGGCTACGCCTTC.

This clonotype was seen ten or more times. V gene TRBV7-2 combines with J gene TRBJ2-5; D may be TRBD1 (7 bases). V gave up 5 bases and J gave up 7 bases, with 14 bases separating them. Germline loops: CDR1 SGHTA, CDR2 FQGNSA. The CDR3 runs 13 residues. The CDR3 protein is CASSRGTAGTQYF. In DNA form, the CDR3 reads TGTGCCAGCAGCCGCGGGACAGCAGGGACCCAGTACTTC.

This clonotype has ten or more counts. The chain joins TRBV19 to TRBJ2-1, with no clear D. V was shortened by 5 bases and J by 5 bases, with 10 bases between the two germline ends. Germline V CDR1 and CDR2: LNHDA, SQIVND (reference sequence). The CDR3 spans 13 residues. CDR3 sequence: CASSVRNNNEQFF. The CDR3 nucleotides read TGTGCCAGTAGTGTGAGAAATAACAATGAGCAGTTCTTC.

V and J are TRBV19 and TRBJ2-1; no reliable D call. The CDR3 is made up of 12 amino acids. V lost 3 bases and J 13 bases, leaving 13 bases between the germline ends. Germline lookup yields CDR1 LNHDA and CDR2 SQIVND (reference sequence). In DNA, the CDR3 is TGTGCCAGTAGTATCCCCGGAAGAGGACAGTTCTTC. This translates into CASSIPGRGQFF.

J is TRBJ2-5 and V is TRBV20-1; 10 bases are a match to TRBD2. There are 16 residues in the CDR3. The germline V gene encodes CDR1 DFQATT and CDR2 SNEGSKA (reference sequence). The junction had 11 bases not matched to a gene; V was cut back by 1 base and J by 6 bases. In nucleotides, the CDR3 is TGCAGTGCTAGAGGGGCGAGCGGGGGGGCCCAGAAGACCCAGTACTTC. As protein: CSARGASGGAQKTQYF.

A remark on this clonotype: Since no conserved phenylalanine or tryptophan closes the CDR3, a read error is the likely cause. CDR3 sequence (DNA): TGTGCCAGCAGCTCTAGCGGCACAGATACGCAGTATCTT. This codes for CASSSSGTDTQYL. The gene calls are TRBV7-2 and TRBJ2-3; perhaps TRBD2 as D (6 bases). Per the germline V gene, CDR1 is SGHTA and CDR2 is FQGNSA. Between the trimmed V and J ends, which lost 4 bases and 1 base, there was a span of 6 bases. The CDR3 is 13 residues long.

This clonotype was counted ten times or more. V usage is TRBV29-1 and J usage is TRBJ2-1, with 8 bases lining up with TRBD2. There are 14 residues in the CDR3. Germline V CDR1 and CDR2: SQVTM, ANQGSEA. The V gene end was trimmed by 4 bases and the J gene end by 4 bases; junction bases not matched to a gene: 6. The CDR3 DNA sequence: TGCAGCGTTGGACTCGCGGGAGGTTACAATGAGCAGTTCTTC. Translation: CSVGLAGGYNEQFF.

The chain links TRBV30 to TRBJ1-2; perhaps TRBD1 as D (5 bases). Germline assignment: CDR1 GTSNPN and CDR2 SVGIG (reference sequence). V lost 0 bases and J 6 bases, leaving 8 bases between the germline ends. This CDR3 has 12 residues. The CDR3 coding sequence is TGTGCCTGGAGTGTGGGGGTTCATGGCTACACCTTC. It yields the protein CAWSVGVHGYTF.

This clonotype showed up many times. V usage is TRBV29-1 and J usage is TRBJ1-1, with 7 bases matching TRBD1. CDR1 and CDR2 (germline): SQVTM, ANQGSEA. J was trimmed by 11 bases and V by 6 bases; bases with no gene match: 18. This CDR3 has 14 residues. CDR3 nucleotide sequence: TGCAGCGTGGGGGGACAGTCGATACAGGATATTGCTTTCTTT. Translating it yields CSVGGQSIQDIAFF.

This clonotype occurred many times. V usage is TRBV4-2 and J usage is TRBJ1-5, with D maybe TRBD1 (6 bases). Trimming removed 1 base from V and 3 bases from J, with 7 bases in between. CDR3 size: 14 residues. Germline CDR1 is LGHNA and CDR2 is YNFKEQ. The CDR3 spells CASSQGTDNQPQHF. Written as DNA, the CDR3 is TGTGCCAGCAGCCAAGGGACAGACAATCAGCCCCAGCATTTT.

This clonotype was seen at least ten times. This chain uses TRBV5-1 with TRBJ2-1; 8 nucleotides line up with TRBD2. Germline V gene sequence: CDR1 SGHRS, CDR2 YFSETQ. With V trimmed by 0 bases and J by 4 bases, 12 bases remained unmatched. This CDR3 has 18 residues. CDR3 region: CASSLAGFGRGVYNEQFF. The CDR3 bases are TGCGCCAGCAGCTTGGCCGGGTTTGGGCGGGGGGTTTACAATGAGCAGTTCTTC.

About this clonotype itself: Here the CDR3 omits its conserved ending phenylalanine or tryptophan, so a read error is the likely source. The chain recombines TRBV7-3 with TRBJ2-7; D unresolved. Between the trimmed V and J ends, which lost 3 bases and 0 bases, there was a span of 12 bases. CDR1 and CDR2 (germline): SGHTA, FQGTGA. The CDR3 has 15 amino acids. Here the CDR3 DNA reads TGTGCCAGCAGCTTGGAGCACTGGAGCTCCTACGAGCAGTACCTC. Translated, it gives CASSLEHWSSYEQYL.

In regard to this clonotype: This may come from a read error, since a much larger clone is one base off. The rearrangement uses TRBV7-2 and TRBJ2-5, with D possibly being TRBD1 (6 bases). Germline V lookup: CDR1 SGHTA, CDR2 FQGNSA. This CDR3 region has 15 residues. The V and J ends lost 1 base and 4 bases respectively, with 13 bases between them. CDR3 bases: TGTGCCAGCAGCTTAGGGGGACAAACCGGAGAGACCCAGTACTTC. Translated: CASSLGGQTGETQYF. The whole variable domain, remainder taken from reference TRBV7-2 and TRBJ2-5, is GAGVSQSPSNKVTEKGKDVELRCDPISGHTALYWYRQSLGQGLEFLIYFQGNSAPDKSGLPSDRFSAERTGGSVSTLTIQRTQQEDSAVYLCASSLGGQTGETQYFGPGTRLLVL.

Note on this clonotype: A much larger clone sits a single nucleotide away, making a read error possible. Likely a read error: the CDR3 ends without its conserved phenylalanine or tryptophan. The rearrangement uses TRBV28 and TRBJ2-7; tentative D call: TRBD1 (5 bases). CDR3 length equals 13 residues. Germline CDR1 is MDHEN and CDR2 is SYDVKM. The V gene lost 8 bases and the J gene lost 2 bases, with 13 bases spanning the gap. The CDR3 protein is CASSPGHTYEQYL. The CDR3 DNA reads TGTGCCAGCTCACCCGGACATACCTACGAGCAGTACCTC.

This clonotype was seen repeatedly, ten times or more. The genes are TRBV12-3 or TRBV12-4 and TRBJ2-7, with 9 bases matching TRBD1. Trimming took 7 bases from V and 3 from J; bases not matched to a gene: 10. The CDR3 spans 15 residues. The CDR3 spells CASTAVGQGIYEQYF. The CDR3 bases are TGTGCCAGCACCGCGGTGGGACAGGGAATCTACGAGCAGTACTTC.

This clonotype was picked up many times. The CDR3 is CASSPSGPIYEQYF. The CDR3 DNA follows: TGTGCCAGCAGTCCGTCCGGACCCATCTACGAGCAGTACTTC. The J gene is TRBJ2-7, the V gene TRBV12-3 or TRBV12-4; D is unclear. The CDR3 sequence is 14 residues long. V was pared by 5 bases and J by 3 bases, with 14 bases between.

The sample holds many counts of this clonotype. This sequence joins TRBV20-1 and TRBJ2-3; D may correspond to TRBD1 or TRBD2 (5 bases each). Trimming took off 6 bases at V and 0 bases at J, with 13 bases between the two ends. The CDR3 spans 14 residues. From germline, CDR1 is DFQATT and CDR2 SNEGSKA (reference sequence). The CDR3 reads CSAHAGTSTDTQYF. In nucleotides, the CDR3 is TGCAGTGCCCATGCCGGGACCAGCACAGATACGCAGTATTTT.

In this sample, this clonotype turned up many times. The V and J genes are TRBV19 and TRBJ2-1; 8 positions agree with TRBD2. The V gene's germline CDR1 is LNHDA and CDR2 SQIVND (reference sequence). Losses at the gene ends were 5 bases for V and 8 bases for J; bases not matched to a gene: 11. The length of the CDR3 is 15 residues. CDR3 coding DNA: TGTGCCAGTAGTGTGGAGCAGCGGGGGTTCGATGAGCAGTTCTTC. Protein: CASSVEQRGFDEQFF.

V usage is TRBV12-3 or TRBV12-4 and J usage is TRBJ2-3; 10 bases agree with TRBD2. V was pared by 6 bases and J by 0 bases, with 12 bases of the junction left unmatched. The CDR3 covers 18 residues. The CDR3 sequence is CASSLGKGLAASTDTQYF. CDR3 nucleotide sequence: TGTGCCAGCAGCCTAGGAAAAGGACTAGCGGCTAGCACAGATACGCAGTATTTT.

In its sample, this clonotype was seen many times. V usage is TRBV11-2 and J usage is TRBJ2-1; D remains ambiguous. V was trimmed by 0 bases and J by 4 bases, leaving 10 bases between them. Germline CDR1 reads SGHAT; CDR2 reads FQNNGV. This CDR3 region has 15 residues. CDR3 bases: TGTGCCAGCAGCTTAGATCGGCTAGTTTACAATGAGCAGTTCTTC. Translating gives CASSLDRLVYNEQFF.

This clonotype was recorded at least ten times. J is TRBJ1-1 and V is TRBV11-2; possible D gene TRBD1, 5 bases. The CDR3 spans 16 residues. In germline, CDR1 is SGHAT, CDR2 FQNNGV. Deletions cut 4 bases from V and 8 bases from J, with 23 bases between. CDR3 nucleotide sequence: TGTGCCAGCAGCTCGCAGGGATTATGGCCATCCGCCGAAGCTTTCTTT. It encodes CASSSQGLWPSAEAFF.

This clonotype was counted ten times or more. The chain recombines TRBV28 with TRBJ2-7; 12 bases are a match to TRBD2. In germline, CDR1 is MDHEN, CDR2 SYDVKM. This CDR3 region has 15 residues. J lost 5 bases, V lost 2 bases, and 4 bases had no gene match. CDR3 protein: CASSLGLAGNNEQYF. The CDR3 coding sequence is TGTGCCAGCAGTTTAGGACTAGCGGGAAACAACGAGCAGTACTTC.

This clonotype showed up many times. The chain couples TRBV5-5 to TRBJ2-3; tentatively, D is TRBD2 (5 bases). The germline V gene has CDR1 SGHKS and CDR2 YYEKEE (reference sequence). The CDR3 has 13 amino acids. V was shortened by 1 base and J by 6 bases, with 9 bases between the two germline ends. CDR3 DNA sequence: TGTGCCAGCAGCTTGACTAGTCCGGATACGCAGTATTTT. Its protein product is CASSLTSPDTQYF.

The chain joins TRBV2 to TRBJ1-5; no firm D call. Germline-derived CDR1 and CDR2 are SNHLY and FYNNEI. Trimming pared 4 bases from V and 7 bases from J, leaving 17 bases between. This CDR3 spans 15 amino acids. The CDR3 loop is CASSASRLSGQPQHF. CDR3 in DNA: TGTGCCAGCAGTGCAAGTCGGCTTTCCGGACAGCCCCAGCATTTT.

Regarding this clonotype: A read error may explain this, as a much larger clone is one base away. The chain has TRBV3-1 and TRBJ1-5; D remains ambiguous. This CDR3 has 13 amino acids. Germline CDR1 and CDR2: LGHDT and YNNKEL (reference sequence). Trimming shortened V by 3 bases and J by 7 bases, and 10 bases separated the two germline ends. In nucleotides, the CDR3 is TGTGCCAGCAGCCATGACGGAAGACAGCCCCAGCATTTT. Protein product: CASSHDGRQPQHF.

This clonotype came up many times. CDR3 loop: CASSQESSGTYNEQFF. CDR3 sequence (DNA): TGCGCCAGCAGCCAAGAATCTAGCGGTACCTACAATGAGCAGTTCTTC. The chain joins TRBV4-1 to TRBJ2-1; 7 nucleotides match TRBD2. Germline V gene data show CDR1 as MGHRA and CDR2 as YSYEKL. V trimming: 0 bases; J trimming: 2 bases; junction bases outside the gene matches: 4. The CDR3 is 16 residues long.

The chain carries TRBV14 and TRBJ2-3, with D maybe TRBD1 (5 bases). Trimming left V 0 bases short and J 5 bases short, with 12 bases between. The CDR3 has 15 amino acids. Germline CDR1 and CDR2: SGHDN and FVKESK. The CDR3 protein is CASSQDLGQRDTQYF. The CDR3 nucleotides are TGTGCCAGCAGCCAAGATCTGGGGCAGAGAGATACGCAGTATTTT.

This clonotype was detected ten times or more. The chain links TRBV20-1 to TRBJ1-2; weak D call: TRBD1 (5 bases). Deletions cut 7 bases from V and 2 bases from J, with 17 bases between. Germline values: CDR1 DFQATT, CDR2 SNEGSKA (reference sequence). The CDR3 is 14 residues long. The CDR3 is CSVSTLSGNYGYTF. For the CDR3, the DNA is TGCAGTGTTAGCACACTATCAGGGAACTATGGCTACACCTTC.

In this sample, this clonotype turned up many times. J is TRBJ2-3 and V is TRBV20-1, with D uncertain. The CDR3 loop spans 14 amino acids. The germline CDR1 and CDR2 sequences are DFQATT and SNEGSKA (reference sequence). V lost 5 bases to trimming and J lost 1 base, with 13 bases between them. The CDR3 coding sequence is TGCAGTGCTTACGGGCCACACCGCACAGATACGCAGTATTTT. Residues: CSAYGPHRTDTQYF.